This is a list of T cell receptor beta chains from one sample in a study of T cell responses to AZD1222 COVID-19 vaccine. TCRdb keeps only in-frame clones here, not all; method: immunoSEQ multiplex PCR. Among about 120,000 clones listed, approximately 88% were seen once. Sequencing was performed on peripheral blood, taken 28 days after the second AZD1222 dose. All receptors derive from an adult who received the AZD1222 COVID-19 vaccine. The CDR3 runs from the conserved cysteine through the conserved F or W. A D gene is named only where the DNA matches it firmly. Expanded clones get a size class; other rows say once, few or many, or leave the size out.

d_call | clone_size | j_call | v_call | cdr3_nt | cdr3_aa
- | - | TRBJ1-2 | TRBV5-4 | TGTGCCAGCAGCTACTCGGATGGCTACACCTTC | CASSYSDGYTF
- | once | TRBJ1-4 | TRBV19 | TGTGCCAGTAGTACAGGCGATGCAACTAATGAAAAACTGTTTTTT | CASSTGDATNEKLFF
TRBD1 | - | TRBJ2-7 | TRBV11-3 | TGTGCCAGCAGCGCCACCGACAGGGGCGAGCAGTACTTC | CASSATDRGEQYF
- | - | TRBJ1-4 | TRBV6-5 | TGTGCCAGCAGTCCCGGGGGACAAAAAAATGAAAAACTGTTTTTT | CASSPGGQKNEKLFF
TRBD1 | - | TRBJ1-2 | TRBV18 | TGTGCCAGCTCACCCGCCGGACAGGGGGGCTATGGCTACACCTTC | CASSPAGQGGYGYTF
- | - | TRBJ2-1 | TRBV7-2 | TGTGCCAGCACCCAGGGGGGGCCGGGGAATGAGCAGTTCTTC | CASTQGGPGNEQFF
TRBD2 | - | TRBJ2-4 | TRBV6-8 | TGTGCCAGCAGTTACTCCGAGGGGCGGGGGGCTCCCCCGCCGGCCAAAAACATTCAGTACTTC | CASSYSEGRGAPPPAKNIQYF
- | - | TRBJ2-1 | TRBV9 | TGTGCCAGCAGTTACGGGGGCCTATCCTACAATGAGCAGTTCTTC | CASSYGGLSYNEQFF
- | - | TRBJ1-4 | TRBV27 | TGTGCCAGCAGTCGGAGGGCGGGGGAAAAACTGTTTTTT | CASSRRAGEKLFF
- | - | TRBJ1-6 | TRBV19 | TGTGCCAGCGCATCCCAGGGGTCCTATAATTCACCCCTCCACTTT | CASASQGSYNSPLHF
- | - | TRBJ2-1 | TRBV4-3 | TGCGCCAGCAGCCCGAGGACCGGTGAGCAGTTCTTC | CASSPRTGEQFF
TRBD1 | - | TRBJ2-2 | TRBV6-2/TRBV6-3 | TGTGCCAGCAGTTCCATGACAGGGGGCTGGGAGCTGTTTTTT | CASSSMTGGWELFF
TRBD1 | - | TRBJ1-2 | TRBV11-2 | TGTGCCAGCAGCATCGACAGGGGAGCTAACTATGGCTACACCTTC | CASSIDRGANYGYTF
- | - | TRBJ2-3 | TRBV9 | TGTGCCAGCAGCTTTGGGACTTCTAGCACAGATACGCAGTATTTT | CASSFGTSSTDTQYF
TRBD2 | - | TRBJ2-2 | TRBV4-2 | TGTGCCAGCAGCCAAGTTCTAGCGGGGGGGAACACCGGGGAGCTGTTTTTT | CASSQVLAGGNTGELFF
- | - | TRBJ1-4 | TRBV18 | TGTGCCAGCTCACCAGAGGATGAAAAACTGTTTTTT | CASSPEDEKLFF
- | - | TRBJ2-7 | TRBV7-9 | TGTGCCGTCAGGTGGGCCGGGGGAAGCAACGAGCAGTACTTC | CAVRWAGGSNEQYF
- | - | TRBJ1-2 | TRBV18 | TGTGCCAGCTCACCCGCACAGGGCCTACCCGCCGAGAGCTACACCTTC | CASSPAQGLPAESYTF
TRBD1 | - | TRBJ1-1 | TRBV10-3 | TGTGCCATCAGGGGGGACAGGGGGAACACTGAAGCTTTCTTT | CAIRGDRGNTEAFF
- | - | TRBJ2-2 | TRBV5-6 | TGTGCCAGCAGCAGGCTAGTCAGGGGACGGACCGGGGAGCTGTTTTTT | CASSRLVRGRTGELFF
TRBD1 | - | TRBJ1-4 | TRBV2 | TGTGCCAGCAGTTGGGACAGGGGAGAGGAAAAACTGTTTTTT | CASSWDRGEEKLFF
TRBD1 | - | TRBJ1-2 | TRBV2 | TGTGCCAGCAGTGAGATCTGGACAGGGATCTATGGCTACACCTTC | CASSEIWTGIYGYTF
- | - | TRBJ1-5 | TRBV19 | TGTGCCAGTAGTATAGCTCCAGGGAAAGTAGGTCAGCCCCAGCATTTT | CASSIAPGKVGQPQHF
- | - | TRBJ2-5 | TRBV7-9 | TGTGCCCACCCCGGGGGCCGTTCGGGGACCCAGTACTTC | CAHPGGRSGTQYF
- | - | TRBJ1-1 | TRBV6-2/TRBV6-3 | TGTGCCAGCAGTTCCAACAGGAACACTGAAGCTTTCTTT | CASSSNRNTEAFF
- | - | TRBJ1-6 | TRBV6-5 | TGTGCCAGCAGTTACGGACGGGACAATTCACCCCTCCACTTT | CASSYGRDNSPLHF
- | - | TRBJ1-2 | TRBV9 | TGTGCCAGTTCAGAGGGGAACTATGGCTACACCTTC | CASSEGNYGYTF
- | - | TRBJ1-1 | TRBV4-3 | TGCGCCAGCAGCCAATCTGACAGACTGAACACTGAAGCTTTCTTT | CASSQSDRLNTEAFF
- | - | TRBJ1-6 | TRBV6-5 | TGTGCCAGCAGGAAGGGGCAGGACTATAATTCACCCCTCCACTTT | CASRKGQDYNSPLHF
- | - | TRBJ2-1 | TRBV7-3 | TGTGCCAGCAGCTTCCAGAGCTCCTACAATGAGCAGTTCTTC | CASSFQSSYNEQFF
- | - | TRBJ2-1 | TRBV7-2 | TGTGCCAGCAGCGCGAAACGCGAAGACAATGAGGGGTTCTTC | CASSAKREDNEGFF
TRBD1 | - | TRBJ1-6 | TRBV10-3 | TGTGCCATCAGTGAGTCGGGACAGGGCGGTAATTCACCCCTCCACTTT | CAISESGQGGNSPLHF
- | - | TRBJ2-2 | TRBV7-2 | TGTGCCAGCAACCTCCATCAGGGATTGGGCACCGGGGAGCTGTTTTTT | CASNLHQGLGTGELFF
- | - | TRBJ2-5 | TRBV28 | TGTGCCAGCAGTTTAAATTCAGGGGTGGAGACCCAGTACTTC | CASSLNSGVETQYF
TRBD1 | - | TRBJ2-7 | TRBV3-1/TRBV3-2 | TGTGCCAGCAGCCAAGGGACAGGGTCCGGGCAGTACTTC | CASSQGTGSGQYF
- | - | TRBJ1-4 | TRBV5-1 | TGCGCCAGCAGCCCGACACAGACTAATGAAAAACTGTTTTTT | CASSPTQTNEKLFF
TRBD2 | - | TRBJ2-1 | TRBV24-1 | TGTGCCACCAGTGCCCAAGCGGGGGGCAGGTACAATGAGCAGTTCTTC | CATSAQAGGRYNEQFF